Sequencing of this TCR beta chain was carried out in a study of control samples from healthy donors and cancer patients (TCRdb year 2020). Comment on this clone: There is no known antigen for this receptor. No much larger clone is present one base from it, and per-base qualities are unavailable.

Inclusive of the bounding cysteine and phenylalanine, the CDR3 is 15 residues long. CDR3 DNA is the only sequence kept; it has 45 bases, read in frame from the first base. V is clipped by 1 base and J by 10 bases, and the sequence between their germline boundaries is 14 bases long. The germline V gene (reference sequence) gives CDR1 as LGHDT and CDR2 as YNNKEL. The library was made by the immunoSEQ multiplex PCR assay. TCRdb obtained this table from immuneACCESS and retained in-frame rearrangements with V and J assigned. These tables miss some clones; where compared with another copy, unresolved V genes account for less than half of the shortfall, and the remainder is unexplained. The table for this sample lists some 100,000 clones; 87% of them were counted only once. The top ten hold roughly 18% of the sample.

This receptor was identified in a woman aged 50 to 60 in good health. This sequence uses TRBV3-1 (or the pseudogene TRBV3-2) and TRBJ1-6; D gene: possibly TRBD1, on 5 matching bases. Material for sequencing was blood. The base sequence is TGTGCCAGCAGCCAAGGACGGGGCACCGGGTCACCCCTCCACTTT. This codes for CASSQGRGTGSPLHF.